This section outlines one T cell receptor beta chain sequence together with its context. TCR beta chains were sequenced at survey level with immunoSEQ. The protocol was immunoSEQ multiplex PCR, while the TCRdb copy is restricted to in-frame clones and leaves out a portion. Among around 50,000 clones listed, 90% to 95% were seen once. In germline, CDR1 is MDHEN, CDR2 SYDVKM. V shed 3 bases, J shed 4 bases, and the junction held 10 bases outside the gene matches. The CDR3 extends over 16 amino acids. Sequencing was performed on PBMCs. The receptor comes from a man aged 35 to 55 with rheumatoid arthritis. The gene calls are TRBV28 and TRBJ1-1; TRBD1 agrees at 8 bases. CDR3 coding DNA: TGTGCCAGCAGTTTCCACCTAGGACAGGGAGCCACTGAAGCTTTCTTT. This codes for CASSFHLGQGATEAFF.